Shown below are 26 T cell receptor beta chains from a single sample sequenced in a study of cytomegalovirus exposure and HLA in healthy donors. In the PCR, 60 Vbeta and 13 Jbeta primers were used. Measured with immunoSEQ multiplex PCR; TCRdb has only the in-frame clones, and not every one. The sample records around 63,000 clones, around three quarters being singletons. Source material: PBMCs. All receptors derive from a man between 60 and 75 years old in good health and CMV-seropositive.

The chain links TRBV4-2 to TRBJ1-2; D gene uncertain. This CDR3 has 13 residues. The V end was cut by 3 bases, the J end by 3 bases, with 8 bases between. From germline, CDR1 is LGHNA and CDR2 YNFKEQ. CDR3 nucleotide sequence: TGTGCCAGCAGCCATGCGGAGGACTATGGCTACACCTTC. Protein sequence: CASSHAEDYGYTF.

This clone appeared once. This rearrangement joins TRBV2 to TRBJ1-2; D is ambiguous. Trimming cost V 8 bases and J 3 bases, with 16 bases left between them. Germline V gives CDR1 SNHLY, CDR2 FYNNEI. The CDR3 runs 14 residues. The CDR3 DNA reads as TGTGCCAGCGCCGGCGGCAGCACGCACTATGGCTACACCTTC. Translating it yields CASAGGSTHYGYTF.

The chain uses TRBV9 and TRBJ1-2, with D possibly TRBD1 on 5 matching bases. Germline CDR1 is SGDLS and CDR2 is YYNGEE. The V end lost 0 bases, the J end lost 7 bases, and 13 bases lay between the germline ends. The CDR3 runs to 14 residues. CDR3 protein: CASSVGMDTGGYTF. The CDR3 nucleotides are TGTGCCAGCAGCGTAGGAATGGACACCGGTGGCTACACCTTC.

The chain joins TRBV2 to TRBJ2-7; TRBD2 agrees at 9 bases. V dropped 4 bases and J dropped 3; count of bases not matched to a gene: 7. Germline lookup yields CDR1 SNHLY and CDR2 FYNNEI. CDR3 length: 15 residues. The CDR3, as DNA: TGTGCCAGCAGTGTCGAGAGCGGGGGGAGCTACGAGCAGTACTTC. It codes for CASSVESGGSYEQYF.

This chain connects TRBV5-4 to TRBJ1-2; tentative D call: TRBD1 (6 bases). This CDR3 comprises 15 residues. V dropped 0 bases and J dropped 2 bases, with 11 bases sitting between them. The germline CDR1 and CDR2 sequences are SGHNT and YYREEE (reference sequence). DNA for the CDR3: TGTGCCAGCAGCTTGGTGTCACAGGGAAACTATGGCTACACCTTC. Translated, it gives CASSLVSQGNYGYTF. The whole variable domain, filled in from reference TRBV5-4 and TRBJ1-2, reads ETGVTQSPTHLIKTRGQQVTLRCSSQSGHNTVSWYQQALGQGPQFIFQYYREEENGRGNFPPRFSGLQFPNYSSELNVNALELDDSALYLCASSLVSQGNYGYTFGSGTRLTVV.

The chain carries TRBV4-1 and TRBJ1-5; 7 nucleotides align to TRBD1. This CDR3 has 13 amino acids. CDR1 is MGHRA and CDR2 is YSYEKL in the germline V gene. The junction had 5 bases not matched to a gene; V was cut back by 4 bases and J by 8 bases. The CDR3 coding sequence is TGCGCCAGCAGCCTGACAGGGTCGGAGCCCCAGCATTTT. The encoded protein is CASSLTGSEPQHF.

This clone was seen a handful of times. The J gene is TRBJ1-2, the V gene TRBV19; TRBD1 matches 8 bases. In germline, CDR1 is LNHDA, CDR2 SQIVND (reference sequence). V shed 8 bases, J shed 2 bases, and the junction held 4 bases outside the gene matches. The CDR3 is 13 amino acids. The CDR3 DNA reads TGTGCCAGTGGGACAGGCCCCAACTATGGCTACACCTTC. Translated, it gives CASGTGPNYGYTF.

The sample holds many counts of this clone. V gene TRBV5-4 combines with J gene TRBJ1-1; D is unresolved. The V gene's germline CDR1 is SGHNT and CDR2 YYREEE (reference sequence). This CDR3 has 14 residues. The ends were cut back, 0 bases at V and 1 base at J, with 7 bases in the middle. Here the CDR3 reads CASSLGHGNTEAFF. DNA for the CDR3: TGTGCCAGCAGCTTGGGACATGGGAACACTGAAGCTTTCTTT.

V usage is TRBV7-9 and J usage is TRBJ2-3; TRBD2 is a possible D gene (5 bases). Trimming took 5 bases from V and 4 from J, leaving 19 bases between them. Germline V gene sequence: CDR1 SEHNR, CDR2 FQNEAQ (reference sequence). CDR3 length equals 16 residues. The CDR3 DNA is TGTGCCAGCAGCCTGCCACCGAGGCTAGCTCCAGATACGCAGTATTTT. Its protein is CASSLPPRLAPDTQYF.

The rearrangement links TRBV6-5 to TRBJ2-7; 7 positions match TRBD1. In germline, CDR1 is MNHEY, CDR2 SVGAGI. V lost 2 bases, J lost 2 bases, and 6 bases stayed unmatched. The CDR3 is made up of 15 amino acids. CDR3 in DNA: TGTGCCAGCAGTTACGCTACGCAGGGGGCCTACGAGCAGTACTTC. Protein: CASSYATQGAYEQYF.

This clone showed up just a few times. This chain links TRBV4-3 with TRBJ1-1; D remains ambiguous. This CDR3 spans 14 amino acids. Germline V gene lookup returns CDR1 LGHNA and CDR2 YSLEER. V lost 5 bases, J lost 0 bases, and 10 bases lay in between. This CDR3 reads CASSFRGLNTEAFF. The CDR3 nucleotides are TGCGCCAGCAGCTTTCGGGGTTTGAACACTGAAGCTTTCTTT.

This clone was seen just once. This chain uses TRBV2 with TRBJ1-5; D possibly corresponds to TRBD1 (5 bases). This CDR3 is 15 amino acids long. Germline values: CDR1 SNHLY, CDR2 FYNNEI. V was trimmed by 4 bases and J by 0 bases, leaving 10 bases between them. The CDR3 nucleotides are TGTGCCAGCAGTGCCGACAGTCATAGCAATCAGCCCCAGCATTTT. Translating gives CASSADSHSNQPQHF. The full variable domain, rest sourced from reference TRBV2 and TRBJ1-5, is EPEVTQTPSHQVTQMGQEVILRCVPISNHLYFYWYRQILGQKVEFLVSFYNNEISEKSEIFDDQFSVERPDGSNFTLKIRSTKLEDSAMYFCASSADSHSNQPQHFGDGTRLSIL.

For the CDR3, the DNA is TGCAGTGCTAGGTCGCAGAATACGCAGTATTTT. This codes for CSARSQNTQYF. This chain connects TRBV20-1 to TRBJ2-3; no firm D call. The CDR3 loop spans 11 amino acids. V gave up 3 bases and J gave up 7 bases, with 8 bases separating them. Germline CDR1 DFQATT, CDR2 SNEGSKA (reference sequence).

The chain links TRBV6-1 to TRBJ1-5; D gene uncertain. With 0 bases removed from V and 7 bases from J, the gap between germline ends came to 10 bases. Per the germline V gene, CDR1 is MNHNS and CDR2 is SASEGT. The CDR3 extends over 14 amino acids. The CDR3 nucleotides read TGTGCCAGCAGTGAAGCCCCCGAGGGCCAGCCCCAGCATTTT. Its protein product is CASSEAPEGQPQHF.

The J gene is TRBJ2-5, the V gene TRBV10-2; tentatively, D is TRBD2 (6 bases). V was trimmed by 4 bases and J by 2 bases, leaving 20 bases between them. This CDR3 contains 17 residues. Germline-derived CDR1 and CDR2 are WSHSY and SAAADI. In nucleotides, the CDR3 is TGCGCCAGCAGTGGTGGGATGGAGTCGGCGGGACAAGAGACCCAGTACTTC. It encodes CASSGGMESAGQETQYF.

This chain joins TRBV2 and TRBJ1-1; D is ambiguous. V was clipped by 5 bases and J by 2 bases, with 12 bases between them. The germline V gene has CDR1 SNHLY and CDR2 FYNNEI. CDR3 length: 14 residues. The CDR3 nucleotides read TGTGCCAGCAGTTCACGAGGACTCAACACTGAAGCTTTCTTT. Amino acid sequence: CASSSRGLNTEAFF. The full variable domain, with the rest looked up from reference TRBV2 and TRBJ1-1, is EPEVTQTPSHQVTQMGQEVILRCVPISNHLYFYWYRQILGQKVEFLVSFYNNEISEKSEIFDDQFSVERPDGSNFTLKIRSTKLEDSAMYFCASSSRGLNTEAFFGQGTRLTVV.

The chain employs TRBV13 and TRBJ1-1, with TRBD1 matching 8 bases. This CDR3 region has 13 residues. The J segment lost 5 bases and the V segment lost 6 bases, leaving 5 bases of the junction unmatched. CDR1 is PRHDT and CDR2 is FYEKMQ in the germline V gene (reference sequence). The CDR3, as DNA: TGTGCCAGCAGTTACCAGGGGGCAACTGAAGCTTTCTTT. Translating gives CASSYQGATEAFF.

This chain joins TRBV2 and TRBJ2-5, with TRBD2 matching 11 bases. Germline lookup yields CDR1 SNHLY and CDR2 FYNNEI. The CDR3 contains 15 residues. V shed 4 bases, J shed 5 bases, and the junction held 6 bases outside the gene matches. CDR3 protein: CASSGNSGGAETQYF. For the CDR3, the DNA is TGTGCCAGCAGTGGAAATAGCGGGGGGGCGGAGACCCAGTACTTC.

This chain connects TRBV18 to TRBJ2-2; the D gene is possibly TRBD1 (6 bases). The CDR3 runs 17 residues. Germline V gene lookup returns CDR1 KGHSH and CDR2 LQKENI. V was shortened by 1 base and J by 4 bases, with 16 bases between the two germline ends. The CDR3 protein is CASSPLLGDRRTGELFF. The CDR3, as DNA: TGTGCCAGCTCACCACTACTGGGTGACAGGCGCACCGGGGAGCTGTTTTTT.

There are a few counts of this clone. The chain carries TRBV5-6 and TRBJ2-1, with TRBD2 matching 8 bases. The V gene's germline CDR1 is SGHDT and CDR2 YYEEEE. This CDR3 contains 15 residues. The V gene end was trimmed by 4 bases and the J gene end by 5 bases; junction bases not matched to a gene: 8. Here the CDR3 reads CASSNGGGINNEQFF. The CDR3 region has the DNA TGTGCCAGCAGCAATGGCGGGGGGATCAACAATGAGCAGTTCTTC. Full variable domain (rest looked up from reference TRBV5-6 and TRBJ2-1): DAGVTQSPTHLIKTRGQQVTLRCSPKSGHDTVSWYQQALGQGPQFIFQYYEEEERQRGNFPDRFSGHQFPNYSSELNVNALLLGDSALYLCASSNGGGINNEQFFGPGTRLTVL.

The V call is TRBV2, the J call TRBJ2-3; D is unresolved. V was cut by 7 bases and J by 2 bases, with 10 bases left in between. CDR1 SNHLY and CDR2 FYNNEI come from the germline V gene. The CDR3 contains 13 residues. CDR3 DNA: TGTGCCAGCATGCGAGACATCACAGATACGCAGTATTTT. Translation gives CASMRDITDTQYF. The full variable domain, its missing parts supplied by reference TRBV2 and TRBJ2-3, is EPEVTQTPSHQVTQMGQEVILRCVPISNHLYFYWYRQILGQKVEFLVSFYNNEISEKSEIFDDQFSVERPDGSNFTLKIRSTKLEDSAMYFCASMRDITDTQYFGPGTRLTVL.

This clone was counted a few times. This chain links TRBV18 with TRBJ2-5; perhaps TRBD2 as D (5 bases). Germline loops: CDR1 KGHSH, CDR2 LQKENI. The CDR3 sequence is 15 residues long. Trimming stripped 3 bases from V and 1 base from J, with 12 bases between. The CDR3 protein is CASSPRRKPQETQYF. For the CDR3, the DNA is TGTGCCAGCTCACCCAGGAGGAAACCCCAAGAGACCCAGTACTTC.

The chain combines TRBV5-1 with TRBJ1-4; D is unclear. Germline V gene lookup returns CDR1 SGHRS and CDR2 YFSETQ. CDR3 length equals 16 residues. V was trimmed by 4 bases and J by 1 base, leaving 14 bases between them. The CDR3 spells CASSPLLRGTNEKLFF. The CDR3 DNA follows: TGCGCCAGCAGCCCTCTCTTACGGGGAACTAATGAAAAACTGTTTTTT.

V gene TRBV6-1 combines with J gene TRBJ1-2; D perhaps matches TRBD1 (6 bases). The CDR3 spans 12 residues. The germline V gene has CDR1 MNHNS and CDR2 SASEGT. V was shortened by 6 bases and J by 4 bases, with 9 bases between the two germline ends. CDR3 DNA sequence: TGTGCCAGCAGCGACAGGCCCTATGGCTACACCTTC. Its protein is CASSDRPYGYTF.

The chain employs TRBV6-5 and TRBJ1-1; 7 nucleotides align to TRBD1. The CDR3 runs to 15 residues. V shed 4 bases and J 5 bases; nucleotides not matched to a gene: 10. The V gene's germline CDR1 is MNHEY and CDR2 SVGAGI. The CDR3 spells CASSFLLTGETEAFF. The CDR3 nucleotides are TGTGCCAGCAGTTTCCTACTCACAGGGGAAACTGAAGCTTTCTTT.

The rearrangement joins TRBV7-9 to TRBJ1-1; D gene uncertain. V lost 1 base and J lost 11, with 14 bases in between. The CDR3 sequence is 13 residues long. Per germline, CDR1 SEHNR and CDR2 FQNEAQ (reference sequence). The CDR3 region has the DNA TGTGCCAGCAGCTTAGATGGCTCGGGGAGCGCTTTCTTT. Protein: CASSLDGSGSAFF. The complete variable domain, with remaining parts taken from reference TRBV7-9 and TRBJ1-1, reads DTGVSQNPRHKITKRGQNVTFRCDPISEHNRLYWYRQTLGQGPEFLTYFQNEAQLEKSRLLSDRFSAERPKGSFSTLEIQRTEQGDSAMYLCASSLDGSGSAFFGQGTRLTVV.